A single sample gave rise to the 30 T cell receptor beta chains below, sequenced in a study of breast tumors, draining lymph nodes, adjacent tissues. TCRdb recomputed calls from the multiplex PCR reads with MiXCR, one row per CDR3 protein. In the table there are 50,000 to 85,000 distinct CDR3 sequences, roughly two fifths of which are singletons. Material for sequencing was breast tumor tissue. Receptors were obtained from a female donor with breast cancer. Some clones in this sample may be carry-over from other donors' samples.

The chain employs TRBV29-1 and TRBJ1-4, with 10 bases matching TRBD1. With 6 bases clipped from V and 7 bases from J, the junction kept 2 bases outside the gene matches. This CDR3 has 12 residues. Germline assignment: CDR1 SQVTM and CDR2 ANQGSEA. This CDR3 is CSVGTGAEKLFF. The CDR3, as DNA: TGCAGCGTAGGGACAGGGGCTGAAAAACTGTTTTTT.

This clonotype has just a few counts. V gene TRBV20-1 combines with J gene TRBJ2-4, with a weak D call TRBD2 (6 bases). V was cut by 7 bases and J by 3 bases, with 22 bases left in between. The CDR3 is 16 residues long. Looked up from germline, CDR1 is DFQATT and CDR2 is SNEGSKA (reference sequence). CDR3 sequence reads: CSVPGDPRPVKNIQYF. The CDR3 DNA sequence: TGCAGTGTACCGGGGGACCCCCGTCCGGTCAAAAACATTCAGTACTTC.

Many counts were recorded for this clonotype. V is TRBV9 and J is TRBJ2-5; possible D gene TRBD1, 6 bases. V lost 0 bases and J lost 5, with 14 bases in between. Germline CDR1 and CDR2: SGDLS and YYNGEE. The CDR3 spans 15 residues. The CDR3 nucleotides read TGTGCCAGCAGCGTAGGTGGGGGCCGCCGGGAGACCCAGTACTTC. Protein sequence: CASSVGGGRRETQYF.

In this sample, this clonotype turned up many times. This chain connects TRBV7-2 to TRBJ2-3; D is uncertain. The assigned J gene may be wrong: the sequence end matches TRBJ1-3 better. The CDR3 runs to 13 residues. Germline assignment: CDR1 SGHTA and CDR2 FQGNSA. For the CDR3, the DNA is TGTGCCAGCAGCTTAGTCCAAGCCGGGCCCATATATTTT. Its protein is CASSLVQAGPIYF.

This clonotype was observed at least ten times. This rearrangement joins TRBV12-3 or TRBV12-4 to TRBJ1-6, with a possible D match to TRBD1 (5 bases). Trimming removed 4 bases from V and 6 bases from J, with 10 bases in between. The CDR3 loop spans 14 amino acids. The CDR3 loop reads CASSWTRRNSPLHF. CDR3 bases: TGTGCCAGCAGTTGGACAAGACGTAATTCACCCCTCCACTTT.

V gene TRBV29-1 combines with J gene TRBJ2-6; D may correspond to TRBD1 or TRBD2 (5 bases each). Trimming pared 8 bases from V and 2 bases from J, leaving 16 bases between. The CDR3 extends over 15 amino acids. CDR1 is SQVTM and CDR2 is ANQGSEA in the germline V gene. DNA for the CDR3: TGCAGCTTGGATGGGGGAGCGGCTGGGGCCAACGTCCTGACTTTC. Translation gives CSLDGGAAGANVLTF.

The chain is built from TRBV2 and TRBJ1-4; D unresolved. Trimming cost V 6 bases and J 1 base, with 3 bases left between them. Germline V gene data show CDR1 as SNHLY and CDR2 as FYNNEI. The CDR3 totals 12 residues. CDR3: CASSKTNEKLFF. In nucleotides, the CDR3 is TGTGCCAGCAGCAAAACTAATGAAAAACTGTTTTTT.

Details on this clonotype: At one end, the junction sequence differs from germline, possibly due to a read error. The V gene is TRBV7-2, the J gene TRBJ2-5, with D maybe TRBD1 (5 bases). The CDR3 extends over 13 amino acids. Germline V CDR1 and CDR2: SGHTA, FQGNSA. The CDR3 nucleotides read TGTGCCTGCAGCCCAAGTGCAAGGGGGACCCAGTACTTC. Its translation: CACSPSARGTQYF.

There are many counts of this clonotype. The chain recombines TRBV7-3 with TRBJ2-5; D assignment may be TRBD1 or TRBD2 (5 bases each). V lost 5 bases and J 4 bases, leaving 20 bases between the germline ends. The CDR3 spans 16 residues. Germline V lookup: CDR1 SGHTA, CDR2 FQGTGA. The CDR3 region has the DNA TGTGCCAGCAGCCCCATGGGGGTACTAAGAGGAGAGACCCAGTACTTC. Amino acids: CASSPMGVLRGETQYF.

This clonotype has at least ten counts. V usage is TRBV11-2 and J usage is TRBJ2-7, with 8 bases aligning to TRBD1. Per the germline V gene, CDR1 is SGHAT and CDR2 is FQNNGV. This CDR3 has 16 residues. Trimming at V came to 4 bases and at J to 3 bases, leaving 11 bases not matched to a gene. The CDR3 DNA sequence: TGTGCCAGCAGCTCACCCGGGACAGGAAGTTACTACGAGCAGTACTTC. It encodes CASSSPGTGSYYEQYF.

This chain links TRBV14 with TRBJ2-3; D remains unclear. Trimming cost V 5 bases and J 4 bases, with 7 bases left between them. Per germline, CDR1 SGHDN and CDR2 FVKESK. The CDR3 has 12 residues. In DNA, the CDR3 is TGTGCCAGCAGCTCCACGCCAGATACGCAGTATTTT. Translated: CASSSTPDTQYF.

The chain joins TRBV5-1 to TRBJ1-2; 12 bases align to TRBD1. CDR1 and CDR2 from the germline V gene are SGHRS and YFSETQ. Trimming took 2 bases from V and 7 from J; bases not matched to a gene: 9. This CDR3 spans 16 amino acids. The CDR3 DNA sequence: TGCGCCAGCAGCTTAACCGGGACAGGGGGCGGCTGTGGCTACACCTTC. Residues: CASSLTGTGGGCGYTF.

This clonotype was picked up many times. The J gene is TRBJ2-1, the V gene TRBV7-2; D remains unclear. This CDR3 region has 13 residues. V gave up 6 bases and J gave up 6 bases, with 12 bases separating them. Germline CDR1 and CDR2: SGHTA and FQGNSA. CDR3 DNA: TGTGCCAGCAGACCCCCGAAGGCCAATGAGCAGTTCTTC. Protein: CASRPPKANEQFF.

Ten or more counts support this clonotype. The V and J genes are TRBV20-1 and TRBJ2-2, with 9 bases fitting TRBD1. V lost 3 bases to trimming and J lost 7 bases; unmatched junction nucleotides: 9. Germline CDR1 is DFQATT and CDR2 is SNEGSKA (reference sequence). The CDR3 sequence is 15 residues long. In nucleotides, the CDR3 is TGCAGTGCTAGGGGGGAGGGACAGGGCAACGGGGAGCTGTTTTTT. Translation: CSARGEGQGNGELFF.

This clonotype was recorded many times. J is TRBJ2-1 and V is TRBV12-3 or TRBV12-4; tentatively, D is TRBD1 (6 bases). This CDR3 contains 15 residues. V lost 3 bases to trimming and J lost 5 bases, with 14 bases between them. Here the CDR3 DNA reads TGTGCCAGCAGTTTCACAGGGATGGGGGACAATGAGCAGTTCTTC. Amino acids: CASSFTGMGDNEQFF.

This clonotype was seen ten or more times. A read error may account for a junction end that differs from germline. The V gene is TRBV20-1, the J gene TRBJ1-1; possibly TRBD1 for D (5 bases). Germline CDR1 is DFQATT and CDR2 is SNEGSKA (reference sequence). There are 14 residues in the CDR3. For the CDR3, the DNA is TGCAGTCCTAGAGAGGGGAGTATGAACACTGAAGCTTTCTTT. This translates into CSPREGSMNTEAFF.

This clonotype was observed many times. The chain is built from TRBV19 and TRBJ1-5; D is unresolved. The CDR3 runs to 13 residues. Trimming stripped 4 bases from V and 6 bases from J, with 10 bases between. Germline V gene sequence: CDR1 LNHDA, CDR2 SQIVND (reference sequence). CDR3 bases: TGTGCCAGTAGTAATCCCGGGAGTCAGCCCCAGCATTTT. Protein: CASSNPGSQPQHF.

As to this clonotype: This may stem from a read error, because a much larger clone lies one nucleotide away. The chain has TRBV9 and TRBJ1-3, with TRBD1 matching 7 bases. The CDR3 length is 17 residues. Germline V gene sequence: CDR1 SGDLS, CDR2 YYNGEE. CDR3 coding DNA: TGTGCCAGCAGCGTGTCCACAGGGGAAACTCCTGGAACCACCATATATTTT. Its protein is CASSVSTGETPGTTIYF.

This clonotype was counted at least ten times. The rearrangement joins TRBV15 to TRBJ2-3; 7 nucleotides align to TRBD2. Trimming took 1 base from V and 4 from J; bases not matched to a gene: 8. The CDR3 has 16 residues. The germline V gene encodes CDR1 LNHNV and CDR2 YYDKDF (reference sequence). CDR3 DNA: TGTGCCACCAGCAGAGGTCAAACGGGGGGTGCAGATACGCAGTATTTT. This sequence encodes CATSRGQTGGADTQYF.

This clonotype was seen ten or more times. This rearrangement joins TRBV7-9 to TRBJ2-2; D not resolved. The CDR3 extends over 15 amino acids. The germline V gene has CDR1 SEHNR and CDR2 FQNEAQ (reference sequence). V was clipped by 1 base and J by 6 bases, with 12 bases between them. CDR3 sequence: CASSLVNSNSGELFF. CDR3 DNA sequence: TGTGCCAGCAGCTTAGTAAATAGCAACTCCGGGGAGCTGTTTTTT.

This rearrangement joins TRBV29-1 to TRBJ2-3, with 9 bases fitting TRBD1. Germline loops: CDR1 SQVTM, CDR2 ANQGSEA. With 5 bases clipped from V and 1 base from J, the junction kept 1 base outside the gene matches. The CDR3 is 13 amino acids. CDR3 sequence (DNA): TGCAGCGTTAGACAGGGGGGCACAGATACGCAGTATTTT. Protein sequence: CSVRQGGTDTQYF.

This clonotype showed up many times. The J gene is TRBJ1-2, the V gene TRBV10-3; D gene uncertain. V lost 2 bases and J lost 7, with 8 bases in between. CDR1 is ENHRY and CDR2 is SYGVKD in the germline V gene. The CDR3 sequence is 12 residues long. CDR3 amino acids: CAISERESGYTF. CDR3 nucleotide sequence: TGTGCCATCAGTGAGCGGGAGAGTGGCTACACCTTC.

The chain carries TRBV4-1 and TRBJ2-5, with D perhaps matching TRBD1 (5 bases). Germline values: CDR1 MGHRA, CDR2 YSYEKL. This CDR3 has 15 residues. V was pared by 0 bases and J by 4 bases, with 12 bases between. CDR3 amino acids: CASSQDGTGSETQYF. The CDR3, as DNA: TGCGCCAGCAGCCAAGATGGTACAGGATCAGAGACCCAGTACTTC.

This clonotype appeared many times. V is TRBV6-6 and J is TRBJ2-7; D not certain. The V end lost 5 bases, the J end lost 6 bases, and 14 bases lay between the germline ends. CDR1 MNHNY and CDR2 SVGAGI come from the germline V gene (reference sequence). The CDR3 has 13 residues. The CDR3 is CASSHATKAEQYF. CDR3 nucleotide sequence: TGTGCCAGCAGTCACGCAACAAAGGCCGAGCAGTACTTC.

This clonotype was observed many times. V and J are TRBV6-6 and TRBJ2-2, with D perhaps assigned TRBD1 or TRBD2 (5 bases each). The CDR3 consists of 14 residues. Germline CDR1 is MNHNY and CDR2 is SVGAGI (reference sequence). V was pared by 0 bases and J by 7 bases, with 9 bases between. CDR3: CASSYSGGIGELFF. The CDR3, as DNA: TGTGCCAGCAGTTACTCTGGGGGAATCGGGGAGCTGTTTTTT.

The table lists this clonotype with many counts. This sequence joins TRBV11-2 and TRBJ1-5; D uncertain. V was clipped by 1 base and J by 0 bases, with 13 bases between them. This CDR3 is built from 17 residues. Germline CDR1 is SGHAT and CDR2 is FQNNGV. CDR3 DNA sequence: TGTGCCAGCAGCTTAGGCCCCTACGGGGATAGCAATCAGCCCCAGCATTTT. Translating it yields CASSLGPYGDSNQPQHF.

A remark on this clonotype: An end of the junction does not agree with germline; a read error may underlie this. The chain couples TRBV29-1 to TRBJ2-5; TRBD2 matches 9 bases. The CDR3 sequence is 10 residues long. Germline loops: CDR1 SQVTM, CDR2 ANQGSEA. The CDR3 region is CSGSVETQYF. For the CDR3, the DNA is TGTAGCGGGAGTGTAGAGACCCAGTACTTC.

The gene calls are TRBV12-3 or TRBV12-4 and TRBJ1-6, with TRBD1 identical over 9 bases. This CDR3 has 14 amino acids. Losses at the gene ends were 5 bases for V and 13 bases for J; bases not matched to a gene: 9. CDR3 amino acids: CASSPGQGRQPLHF. The DNA of the CDR3 is TGTGCCAGCAGTCCGGGACAGGGACGTCAGCCCCTCCACTTT.

This clonotype was seen a few times. A much larger clone sits a single nucleotide away, making a read error possible. V gene TRBV6-6 combines with J gene TRBJ2-7; perhaps TRBD2 as D (5 bases). This CDR3 is built from 11 residues. CDR1 MNHNY and CDR2 SVGAGI come from the germline V gene (reference sequence). Trimming took 4 bases from V and 6 from J, leaving 7 bases between them. The CDR3 reads CASSSRGEQYF. CDR3 in DNA: TGTGCCAGCAGTTCCCGGGGCGAGCAGTACTTC.

This clonotype was seen repeatedly, ten times or more. This chain joins TRBV20-1 and TRBJ2-6; D might be TRBD1 or TRBD2, each matching 5 bases. V lost 4 bases and J lost 7, with 23 bases in between. The CDR3 length is 17 residues. Germline V gene data show CDR1 as DFQATT and CDR2 as SNEGSKA (reference sequence). The CDR3 nucleotides are TGCAGTGCTACGCACTCAAGGGACCCCTGGGGCGCCAACGTCCTGACTTTC. As protein: CSATHSRDPWGANVLTF.